This T cell receptor beta chain emerged from a study of tumor-infiltrating lymphocytes in primary liver carcinoma. About the research overall: The patients comprised men and women between the ages of 30 and 69 years. Staging of the tumors gave T1-T3 N0M0, with widths of about 4 to 10 cm. Samples had roughly 3.65 to 7.5 million productive TCRbeta reads, comparable between tissue types. Broader study findings: The top-250-clone fraction was significantly higher in tumors than in blood (p = 0.039).

At least ten counts were recorded for this clonotype. Antigen specificity is unknown. TCR beta cDNA was prepared out of roughly 450 ng total RNA by means of a constant-region primer. Slightly modified ARM-PCR served as the procedure for the TCR beta libraries. These libraries came from three rounds of nested multiplex PCR. The two initial PCR rounds, ten to eleven cycles each, used TRBV1-TRBV30 forward and C-beta reverse primers. TCRdb analysed the multiplex PCR reads with MiXCR anew, one entry per CDR3 protein. Of 90,000 to 150,000 distinct CDR3 sequences in the sample, around 70% were seen once. It was from approximately 20-30 mg of unsorted bulk tissue that RNA and DNA were co-extracted. V lost 3 bases and J 5 bases, leaving 16 bases between the germline ends. Germline-derived CDR1 and CDR2 are MGHRA and YSYEKL. CDR3 length equals 15 residues.

The sequence was obtained from a woman aged 60-75 years with primary liver carcinoma and hepatitis B virus infection. J is TRBJ2-5 and V is TRBV4-1; D tentatively fits TRBD1 or TRBD2 (6 bases each). The sample taken for sequencing was tumor-adjacent normal liver tissue. CDR3 nucleotides: TGCGCCAGCAGCCAGGGGGGACATGGACGCGAGACCCAGTACTTC. Protein product: CASSQGGHGRETQYF.